A single sample is the source of the 5 T cell receptor beta chains below, sequenced in a study of cytomegalovirus exposure and HLA in healthy donors. Vbeta (60) and Jbeta (13) primers were used in the PCR. Sequencing was performed with immunoSEQ multiplex PCR; in TCRdb, only in-frame clones are kept and a portion is missing. The repertoire holds roughly 120,000 clones, with approximately 70% as singletons. The sequenced sample was PBMCs. These receptors all stem from a woman aged 30 to 39 in good health and CMV-seronegative.

The chain is built from TRBV6-1 and TRBJ2-7, with a tentative D call TRBD1 (6 bases). The CDR3 totals 13 residues. The germline gives CDR1 MNHNS, CDR2 SASEGT. Trimming pared 7 bases from V and 3 bases from J, leaving 13 bases between. CDR3: CASTRDTFYEQYF. CDR3 in DNA: TGTGCCAGCACCCGGGACACCTTCTACGAGCAGTACTTC.

This clone has a handful of counts. The rearrangement links TRBV7-8 to TRBJ2-1; TRBD2 agrees at 11 bases. The ends lost 5 bases at V and 5 bases at J; junction bases unmatched: 5. The CDR3 runs to 15 residues. Germline lookup yields CDR1 SGHVS and CDR2 FQNEAQ. The CDR3 reads CASSGSGGADNEQFF. As DNA, the CDR3 is TGTGCCAGCAGCGGTAGCGGGGGGGCCGACAATGAGCAGTTCTTC.

CDR3 amino acids: CAWRRPGAKNIQYF. The CDR3 region has the DNA TGTGCCTGGCGCCGACCGGGGGCCAAAAACATTCAGTACTTC. The rearrangement uses TRBV30 and TRBJ2-4; tentatively, D is TRBD2 (5 bases). Trimming took off 5 bases at V and 1 base at J, with 12 bases between the two ends. Germline values: CDR1 GTSNPN, CDR2 SVGIG (reference sequence). The CDR3 consists of 14 residues.

Ten or more counts support this clone. The chain uses TRBV6-1 and TRBJ1-2, with 7 bases that match TRBD1. The CDR3 spans 15 residues. In germline, CDR1 is MNHNS, CDR2 SASEGT. The J segment lost 4 bases and the V segment lost 0 bases, leaving 5 bases of the junction unmatched. The CDR3 DNA reads TGTGCCAGCAGTGAAGCTGACTCAGGGGGCTATGGCTACACCTTC. Protein sequence: CASSEADSGGYGYTF.

The rearrangement joins TRBV29-1 to TRBJ1-2; 9 bases fit TRBD1. The CDR3 sequence is 13 residues long. Germline V gene data show CDR1 as SQVTM and CDR2 as ANQGSEA. Trimming at V came to 7 bases and at J to 8 bases, leaving 11 bases not matched to a gene. CDR3 amino acids: CSATPQGAGGYTF. The DNA of the CDR3 is TGCAGCGCCACTCCACAGGGGGCTGGCGGCTACACCTTC.